Each of the 12 T cell receptor beta chains below was sequenced from the same sample in a study of T cells in Graves' hyperthyroidism and ophthalmopathy. Amplification targeted TCR beta CDR3 regions from RNA transcripts. Initially, a first-round RT-PCR of the TCR CDR3 employed the HTBI primer set. TCRdb redid the calling of the multiplex PCR reads with MiXCR, one entry per CDR3 protein. The top ten hold about 6% of the sample, which has tens of thousands of distinct CDR3 sequences, less than 50% seen once. Sequencing input: blood. The receptors were sampled from a woman in her 50s with Graves' hyperthyroidism that later progressed to Graves' ophthalmopathy.

About this clonotype itself: The junction departs from the called germline gene at one end, perhaps through a read error. V is TRBV11-3 and J is TRBJ2-5; D ambiguous. CDR3 length: 15 residues. The V gene's germline CDR1 is SGHNT and CDR2 YENEEA. CDR3 DNA: TGTGCCAGCAGCTTAGATCGCAGCAGCTGGAAGACCCAGTGCTTC. Residues: CASSLDRSSWKTQCF.

The V and J genes are TRBV15 and TRBJ2-7, with 7 bases aligning to TRBD2. V gave up 1 base and J gave up 0 bases; unmatched junction bases: 9. The CDR3 spans 17 residues. Germline CDR1 is LNHNV and CDR2 is YYDKDF (reference sequence). This CDR3 reads CATSRGGSFYSSYEQYF. CDR3 coding DNA: TGTGCCACCAGCAGAGGCGGGAGCTTTTATTCCTCCTACGAGCAGTACTTC.

This clonotype ranks as medium-sized. The chain uses TRBV7-3 and TRBJ2-7, with D maybe TRBD2 (6 bases). Trimming stripped 5 bases from V and 3 bases from J, with 14 bases between. Germline-derived CDR1 and CDR2 are SGHTA and FQGTGA. The CDR3 has 14 amino acids. CDR3 coding DNA: TGTGCCAGCAGCCAAAGCGGGTCCAGCTACGAGCAGTACTTC. The encoded protein is CASSQSGSSYEQYF.

The chain recombines TRBV7-9 with TRBJ2-7; TRBD1 aligns across 10 bases. Germline lookup yields CDR1 SEHNR and CDR2 FQNEAQ (reference sequence). The CDR3 loop spans 14 amino acids. V gave up 5 bases and J gave up 5 bases; unmatched junction bases: 6. CDR3 in amino acids: CASSLGTGVHEQYF. For the CDR3, the DNA is TGTGCCAGCAGCCTCGGGACAGGGGTCCACGAGCAGTACTTC. Based on the CDR3 plus reference TRBV7-9 and TRBJ2-7, the full variable domain is DTGVSQNPRHKITKRGQNVTFRCDPISEHNRLYWYRQTLGQGPEFLTYFQNEAQLEKSRLLSDRFSAERPKGSFSTLEIQRTEQGDSAMYLCASSLGTGVHEQYFGPGTRLTVT.

This clonotype counts as medium-sized. V gene TRBV10-2 combines with J gene TRBJ2-1, with 9 bases aligning to TRBD1. Trimming cost V 2 bases and J 4 bases; bases outside gene matches: 3. The CDR3 has 15 amino acids. Germline V gene data show CDR1 as WSHSY and CDR2 as SAAADI. Here the CDR3 DNA reads TGCGCCAGCAGTGAGGGGGACAGGGTATACAATGAGCAGTTCTTC. Protein sequence: CASSEGDRVYNEQFF.

This chain connects TRBV20-1 to TRBJ1-1; possibly TRBD1 for D (5 bases). The CDR3 extends over 14 amino acids. Trimming removed 3 bases from V and 1 base from J, with 12 bases in between. The germline V gene encodes CDR1 DFQATT and CDR2 SNEGSKA (reference sequence). The CDR3 DNA is TGCAGTGCTAGGGCCGGGACGCGGAACACTGAAGCTTTCTTT. It yields the protein CSARAGTRNTEAFF.

V is TRBV20-1 and J is TRBJ2-3; 11 nucleotides line up with TRBD2. In germline, CDR1 is DFQATT, CDR2 SNEGSKA (reference sequence). Germline trimming cut 5 bases from V and 5 bases from J; bases unmatched to any gene: 21. The CDR3 is made up of 19 amino acids. CDR3 DNA sequence: TGCAGTGCTGCCCGCCCCGGGGTTAGCGGGAGGGTCTTTGTAGATACGCAGTATTTT. Translation gives CSAARPGVSGRVFVDTQYF.

This clonotype was observed many times. The chain couples TRBV4-3 to TRBJ1-1; 8 nucleotides agree with TRBD1. V dropped 1 base and J dropped 6; count of bases not matched to a gene: 13. The germline V gene has CDR1 LGHNA and CDR2 YSLEER. This CDR3 has 17 residues. CDR3 sequence reads: CASSQGTVLRGRAEAFF. CDR3 coding DNA: TGCGCCAGCAGCCAAGGCACCGTTCTCAGGGGGCGGGCTGAAGCTTTCTTT.

There are many counts of this clonotype. The DNA for the CDR3 is TGTGCCAGCAGTTCCGGACCTGGGAACACTGAAGCTTTCTTT. Translated, it gives CASSSGPGNTEAFF. The gene calls are TRBV6-6 and TRBJ1-1; unclear D gene. The length of the CDR3 is 14 residues. With 4 bases removed from V and 1 base from J, the gap between germline ends came to 10 bases. Germline lookup yields CDR1 MNHNY and CDR2 SVGAGI (reference sequence).

This clonotype was seen many times. CDR3 nucleotides: TGTGCCAGCAGCCGGGACAGAAGATGGGAAAAACTGTTTTTT. Translating it yields CASSRDRRWEKLFF. This chain connects TRBV6-5 to TRBJ1-4, with 7 bases fitting TRBD1. Germline assignment: CDR1 MNHEY and CDR2 SVGAGI. The V gene end was trimmed by 6 bases and the J gene end by 8 bases; junction bases not matched to a gene: 9. The CDR3 is 14 residues long.

The CDR3 is CASSEGQVYGYTF. CDR3 DNA sequence: TGCGCCAGCAGCGAGGGACAGGTCTATGGCTACACCTTC. The V call is TRBV5-1, the J call TRBJ1-2, with TRBD1 identical over 8 bases. The CDR3 is made up of 13 amino acids. Germline lookup yields CDR1 SGHRS and CDR2 YFSETQ. Unmatched junction bases numbered 3, after V lost 4 bases and J lost 4 bases.

The rearrangement links TRBV7-2 to TRBJ2-7, with 8 nucleotides matching TRBD2. Per germline, CDR1 SGHTA and CDR2 FQGNSA. The CDR3 runs 14 residues. Germline trimming cut 8 bases from V and 5 bases from J; bases unmatched to any gene: 11. The CDR3 DNA is TGTGCCAGCGGCTCATTGGGGACTAGAAACGAGCAGTACTTC. As protein: CASGSLGTRNEQYF.